This T cell receptor beta chain was sequenced in a study of cytomegalovirus exposure and HLA in healthy donors. PCR used 60 Vbeta primers and 13 Jbeta primers. Sequencing used immunoSEQ multiplex PCR; TCRdb keeps in-frame clones, though not all of them. The table lists tens of thousands of clones, with 15% in the top ten. The CDR3 is 14 residues long. Germline V CDR1 and CDR2: MNHEY, SMNVEV (reference sequence). Trimming cost V 0 bases and J 7 bases, with 10 bases left between them. Points from the study as a whole: Later, an analysis found that common viral pathogens appeared to be linked with several of the most significant clusters. As was reported, the HLA-A and HLA-B alleles of most subjects were accurately predicted from TCR beta sequences.

As for this clone: Antigen unknown.

Source material: PBMCs. This sequence originates from a man aged 45-65 years in good health and CMV-seropositive. The genes are TRBV27 and TRBJ2-1; possible D gene TRBD2, 5 bases. CDR3 in amino acids: CASSLSGLANEQFF. The CDR3 DNA reads TGTGCCAGCAGTTTATCCGGACTGGCTAATGAGCAGTTCTTC.